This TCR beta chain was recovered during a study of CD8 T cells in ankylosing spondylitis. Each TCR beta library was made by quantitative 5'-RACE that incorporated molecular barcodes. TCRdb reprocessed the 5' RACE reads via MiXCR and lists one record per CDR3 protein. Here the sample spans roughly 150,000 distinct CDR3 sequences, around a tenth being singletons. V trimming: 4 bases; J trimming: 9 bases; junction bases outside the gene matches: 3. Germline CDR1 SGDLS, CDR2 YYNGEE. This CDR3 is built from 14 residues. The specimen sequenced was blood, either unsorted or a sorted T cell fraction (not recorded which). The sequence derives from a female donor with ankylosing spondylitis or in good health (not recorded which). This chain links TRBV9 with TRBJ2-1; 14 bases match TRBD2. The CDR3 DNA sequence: TGTGCCAGCAGCACCGGACTAGCGGGAGGTGAGCAGTTCTTC. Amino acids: CASSTGLAGGEQFF.